A selection of T cell receptor beta chains follows, all from one sample in a study of T cell responses to AZD1222 COVID-19 vaccine. Clones were sequenced by immunoSEQ multiplex PCR, and TCRdb holds only the in-frame ones, with some missing. The sample holds 80,000 to 95,000 clones, 70% to 85% seen once. This specimen was peripheral blood, taken on day 0 of AZD1222 vaccination. All receptors come from an adult in good health. The CDR3 runs from the conserved cysteine through the conserved F or W. A D gene is named only where the DNA matches it firmly. Clone size is stated in some rows and not others, as once, few, many or a class when expanded.

d_gene	v_gene	abundance	j_gene	CDR3nt	CDR3aa
.	TRBV21-1	.	TRBJ2-6	TGTGCCAGCAGCGGGACTCGTCTAAGGGGGGCCAACGTCCTGACTTTC	CASSGTRLRGANVLTF
.	TRBV7-6	.	TRBJ2-7	TGTGCCAGCAGCTCCAGACGACGGGAAGTGGGCGAGCAGTACTTC	CASSSRRREVGEQYF
.	TRBV11-3	once	TRBJ2-2	TGTGCCAGCAGCTTAGATCTTGAATCCGGGGAGCTGTTTTTT	CASSLDLESGELFF
TRBD1	TRBV2	.	TRBJ1-6	TGTGCCACGGGGACAGACTATAATTCACCCCTCCACTTT	CATGTDYNSPLHF
.	TRBV19	.	TRBJ1-3	TGTGCCAGTAGTAAGGCGCCGGTTGGAAACACCATATATTTT	CASSKAPVGNTIYF
.	TRBV2	once	TRBJ1-2	TGTGCCAGCAGTGACAGCTACTATGGCTACACCTTC	CASSDSYYGYTF
TRBD1	TRBV18	few	TRBJ2-3	TGTGCCAGCTCACCAAGAGGGGGGACAGGGGGCACAGATACGCAGTATTTT	CASSPRGGTGGTDTQYF
TRBD1	TRBV3-1/TRBV3-2	.	TRBJ1-1	TGTGCCAGCAGCAAAACTGGACAGGCGAACACTGAAGCTTTCTTT	CASSKTGQANTEAFF
TRBD1	TRBV4-2	few	TRBJ1-2	TGTGCCAGCAGCCCCGCACCAGGGGGAAACTATGGCTACACCTTC	CASSPAPGGNYGYTF
TRBD1	TRBV2	.	TRBJ1-1	TGTGCCAGCAATGGACAGGGGGGGTACACTGAAGCTTTCTTT	CASNGQGGYTEAFF
.	TRBV11-2	.	TRBJ2-5	TGTGCCAGCAGTTATTCTACCCTGGGAAGGCGGGAGACCCAGTACTTC	CASSYSTLGRRETQYF
TRBD1	TRBV11-2	.	TRBJ1-3	TGTGCCAGCAGCTTAGTATCGGACAGGGCAAACACCATATATTTT	CASSLVSDRANTIYF
TRBD1	TRBV7-7	.	TRBJ2-7	TGTGCCAGCAGCTTAGCCCGGGACAGGGAGCAGTACTTC	CASSLARDREQYF
.	TRBV15	.	TRBJ2-5	TGTGCCACCAGCAGACAGGGGAGGCTAGAAGAGACCCAGTACTTC	CATSRQGRLEETQYF
.	TRBV7-2	once	TRBJ2-7	TGTGCCAGCGGACGGGGGAACTCCTACGAGCAGTACTTC	CASGRGNSYEQYF
TRBD1	TRBV23-1	few	TRBJ1-6	TGCGCCAGCGGCCCAAAACAGGGGGCTGGTAATTCACCCCTCCACTTT	CASGPKQGAGNSPLHF
.	TRBV28	.	TRBJ2-7	TGTGCCAGCAGGGAGGCGAGCTCCTACGAGCAGTACTTC	CASREASSYEQYF